These 20 T cell receptor beta chains share one sample of origin, sequenced in a study of cytomegalovirus exposure and HLA in healthy donors. The protocol was immunoSEQ multiplex PCR, while the TCRdb copy is restricted to in-frame clones and leaves out a portion. The sample carries more than 55,000 clones, 94% recorded once. Sample: PBMCs. Receptor source: a woman aged 18-29 years in good health and CMV-seronegative.

V is TRBV7-3 and J is TRBJ2-2; a possible D gene is TRBD2 (5 bases). The CDR3 has 15 amino acids. The V and J ends lost 3 bases and 0 bases respectively, with 8 bases between them. The V gene's germline CDR1 is SGHTA and CDR2 FQGTGA. As DNA, the CDR3 is TGTGCCAGCAGCTTCGTCGGGACGAACACCGGGGAGCTGTTTTTT. It is translated as CASSFVGTNTGELFF.

The chain employs TRBV7-3 and TRBJ1-2; the D is unclear. CDR1 is SGHTA, CDR2 FQGTGA, per germline. This CDR3 is 13 amino acids long. V dropped 5 bases and J dropped 8 bases, with 15 bases sitting between them. The CDR3 sequence is CASSTKSGGGYTF. CDR3 sequence (DNA): TGTGCCAGCAGCACGAAATCAGGTGGGGGCTACACCTTC.

This rearrangement joins TRBV19 to TRBJ2-7, with 7 nucleotides matching TRBD1. The V gene's germline CDR1 is LNHDA and CDR2 SQIVND (reference sequence). Trimming took 8 bases from V and 4 from J; bases not matched to a gene: 5. The CDR3 has 12 amino acids. The CDR3 bases are TGTGCCAGTCCGGGACAGAAGTACGAGCAGTACTTC. Protein sequence: CASPGQKYEQYF.

In nucleotides, the CDR3 is TGCGCCAGCAGCCAAGACGGTCGACCAGGGATGCGGGCTTTCTTT. It is translated as CASSQDGRPGMRAFF. This chain links TRBV4-1 with TRBJ1-1; tentative D call: TRBD1 (5 bases). V lost 0 bases to trimming and J lost 11 bases, with 19 bases between them. The CDR3 covers 15 residues. CDR1 MGHRA and CDR2 YSYEKL come from the germline V gene.

The rearrangement links TRBV4-1 to TRBJ2-1; a weak D match, TRBD1 (5 bases). CDR3 length: 13 residues. In germline, CDR1 is MGHRA, CDR2 YSYEKL. V lost 5 bases to trimming and J lost 8 bases, with 13 bases between them. The CDR3 sequence is CASSGRQGYEQFF. In nucleotides, the CDR3 is TGCGCCAGCAGCGGGCGCCAGGGCTATGAGCAGTTCTTC.

J is TRBJ1-6 and V is TRBV5-5, with TRBD1 as a possible D gene (5 bases). CDR1 is SGHKS and CDR2 is YYEKEE in the germline V gene (reference sequence). The V end was cut by 3 bases, the J end by 2 bases, with 15 bases between. This CDR3 contains 17 residues. CDR3 protein: CASSSPGGSPYNSPLHF. CDR3 in DNA: TGTGCCAGCAGCTCCCCCGGGGGGTCCCCCTATAATTCACCCCTCCACTTT.

The chain combines TRBV11-3 with TRBJ2-3; D perhaps matches TRBD2 (6 bases). CDR3 length: 14 residues. V shed 3 bases and J shed 6 bases, with 13 bases lying between them. In germline, CDR1 is SGHNT, CDR2 YENEEA. The CDR3 DNA reads TGTGCCAGCAGCTTTGGACACCGGGGGGATACGCAGTATTTT. It translates to CASSFGHRGDTQYF.

The V and J genes are TRBV14 and TRBJ2-3, with a weak D call TRBD1 (6 bases). This CDR3 comprises 17 residues. V lost 2 bases and J lost 5, with 20 bases in between. CDR1 SGHDN and CDR2 FVKESK come from the germline V gene. CDR3 protein: CASSQFPFIGGGDTQYF. In DNA, the CDR3 is TGTGCCAGCAGCCAATTTCCCTTTATTGGGGGCGGAGATACGCAGTATTTT.

This clone was observed a single time. The chain links TRBV5-4 to TRBJ2-2; a weak D match, TRBD2 (7 bases). CDR3 length: 17 amino acids. V dropped 2 bases and J dropped 1 base, with 15 bases sitting between them. Germline CDR1 SGHNT, CDR2 YYREEE (reference sequence). Here the CDR3 DNA reads TGTGCCAGCAGCTTCGTGGGGGGGCCGAAGAACACCGGGGAGCTGTTTTTT. Its translation is CASSFVGGPKNTGELFF.

The chain joins TRBV19 to TRBJ1-4; 7 nucleotides match TRBD1. J was trimmed by 4 bases and V by 7 bases; bases with no gene match: 12. Per germline, CDR1 LNHDA and CDR2 SQIVND (reference sequence). The CDR3 covers 16 residues. The CDR3 sequence: CASNGDRATNNEKLFF. CDR3 sequence (DNA): TGTGCCAGTAACGGAGACAGGGCGACAAATAATGAAAAACTGTTTTTT.

This chain links TRBV5-6 with TRBJ2-7; D unclear. The germline V gene has CDR1 SGHDT and CDR2 YYEEEE. V lost 7 bases and J 1 base, leaving 12 bases between the germline ends. The CDR3 loop spans 13 amino acids. The CDR3, as DNA: TGTGCCAGCGCGGATAGTTTATCCTACGAGCAGTACTTC. Protein: CASADSLSYEQYF.

The chain has TRBV5-4 and TRBJ2-1, with unresolved D. Trimming left V 0 bases short and J 4 bases short, with 14 bases between. The CDR3 contains 16 residues. Germline V gene lookup returns CDR1 SGHNT and CDR2 YYREEE (reference sequence). The CDR3 nucleotides read TGTGCCAGCAGCTTGGCCGGTAGCAGATATTACAATGAGCAGTTCTTC. Protein: CASSLAGSRYYNEQFF.

The chain uses TRBV6-5 and TRBJ2-7, with 12 bases lining up with TRBD1. V shed 6 bases and J 6 bases; nucleotides not matched to a gene: 9. Per germline, CDR1 MNHEY and CDR2 SVGAGI. CDR3 length equals 15 residues. DNA for the CDR3: TGTGCCAGCAGACAACTGGGACAGGGGGCTTCCGAGCAGTACTTC. Protein: CASRQLGQGASEQYF.

This clone came up once. The chain couples TRBV5-4 to TRBJ2-1, with 8 bases that match TRBD2. Germline CDR1 is SGHNT and CDR2 is YYREEE (reference sequence). This CDR3 is built from 14 residues. The V gene end was trimmed by 3 bases and the J gene end by 5 bases; junction bases not matched to a gene: 4. CDR3 coding DNA: TGTGCCAGCAGCTCCGGGACTAGTCACAATGAGCAGTTCTTC. This translates into CASSSGTSHNEQFF.

The chain employs TRBV11-1 and TRBJ2-5, with D tentatively TRBD1 (5 bases). CDR3 length: 15 amino acids. The germline V gene has CDR1 SGHAT and CDR2 FQDESV (reference sequence). V was shortened by 3 bases and J by 1 base, with 12 bases between the two germline ends. The CDR3 DNA sequence: TGTGCCAGCAGCTTCGATAGACAGACCCAAGAGACCCAGTACTTC. It is translated as CASSFDRQTQETQYF.

V and J are TRBV19 and TRBJ1-5, with D maybe TRBD1 (5 bases). The CDR3 totals 15 residues. Germline values: CDR1 LNHDA, CDR2 SQIVND (reference sequence). V was trimmed by 5 bases and J by 0 bases, leaving 11 bases between them. The CDR3, as DNA: TGTGCCAGTAGTTTGACAGATGCTAGCAATCAGCCCCAGCATTTT. Translating it yields CASSLTDASNQPQHF.

The V and J genes are TRBV4-1 and TRBJ1-1, with D uncertain. Germline CDR1 reads MGHRA; CDR2 reads YSYEKL. CDR3 size: 15 residues. The ends were cut back, 6 bases at V and 2 bases at J, with 16 bases in the middle. The CDR3 region has the DNA TGCGCCAGCAGACGTGGCGGCAGCGGAAACACTGAAGCTTTCTTT. Its protein product is CASRRGGSGNTEAFF.

The rearrangement links TRBV19 to TRBJ1-2; a weak D match, TRBD1 (5 bases). The germline V and J ends were trimmed by 0 bases and 8 bases, with 16 bases remaining between them. Germline loops: CDR1 LNHDA, CDR2 SQIVND (reference sequence). This CDR3 is 15 amino acids long. The CDR3 reads CASSIDLEGPRGYTF. For the CDR3, the DNA is TGTGCCAGTAGTATAGATCTGGAGGGGCCCAGAGGCTACACCTTC.

The V gene is TRBV5-1, the J gene TRBJ1-5, with TRBD1 matching over 7 bases. The CDR3 totals 19 residues. V was pared by 0 bases and J by 3 bases, with 15 bases of the junction left unmatched. Germline values: CDR1 SGHRS, CDR2 YFSETQ. The CDR3 is CASSLVGGGPREYNQPQHF. The DNA of the CDR3 is TGCGCCAGCAGCTTGGTAGGAGGGGGCCCCAGGGAATACAATCAGCCCCAGCATTTT. Together with reference TRBV5-1 and TRBJ1-5, the CDR3 gives the full variable domain: KAGVTQTPRYLIKTRGQQVTLSCSPISGHRSVSWYQQTPGQGLQFLFEYFSETQRNKGNFPGRFSGRQFSNSRSEMNVSTLELGDSALYLCASSLVGGGPREYNQPQHFGDGTRLSIL.

This rearrangement joins TRBV5-1 to TRBJ2-1, with D perhaps TRBD1 (5 bases). The CDR3 length is 16 residues. V lost 0 bases, J lost 4 bases, and 14 bases lay in between. Germline CDR1 reads SGHRS; CDR2 reads YFSETQ. The CDR3 here is CASSLDTDIQYNEQFF. The CDR3 DNA follows: TGCGCCAGCAGCTTGGACACGGACATCCAGTACAATGAGCAGTTCTTC.